This T cell receptor beta chain was sequenced for a study of T cells in Graves' hyperthyroidism and ophthalmopathy. Amplification targeted TCR beta CDR3 regions from RNA transcripts. The study used the HTBI primer set for a first-round RT-PCR of the TCR CDR3. TCRdb re-called the multiplex PCR reads with MiXCR, one entry per CDR3 protein. The sample consists of over 200,000 distinct CDR3 sequences, 14% to 15% of them appearing once. Concerning this clonotype itself: This could be a read error, since a much larger clone is one nucleotide away.

The source of this sequence is a woman between 35 and 50 years old with Graves' hyperthyroidism that later progressed to Graves' ophthalmopathy. Sequencing used blood.

The CDR3, as DNA: TGCGCCGGCAGCCGAAGGGGACCGATCATGAACACTGAAGCTTTCTTT. Protein product: CAGSRRGPIMNTEAFF. The gene calls are TRBV5-1 and TRBJ1-1, with D possibly TRBD1 on 5 matching bases. The CDR3 consists of 16 residues. Germline CDR1 SGHRS, CDR2 YFSETQ.